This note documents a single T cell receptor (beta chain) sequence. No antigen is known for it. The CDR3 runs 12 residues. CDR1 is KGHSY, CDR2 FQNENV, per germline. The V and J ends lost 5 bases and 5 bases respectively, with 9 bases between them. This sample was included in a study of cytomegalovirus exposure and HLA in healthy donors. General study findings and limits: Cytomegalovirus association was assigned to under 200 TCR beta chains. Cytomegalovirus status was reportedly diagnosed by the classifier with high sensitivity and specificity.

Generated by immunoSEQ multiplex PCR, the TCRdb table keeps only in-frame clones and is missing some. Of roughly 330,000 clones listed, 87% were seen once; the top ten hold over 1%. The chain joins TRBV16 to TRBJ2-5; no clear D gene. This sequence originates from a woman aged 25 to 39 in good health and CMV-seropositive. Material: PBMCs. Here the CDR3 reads CASSYGRETQYF. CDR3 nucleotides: TGTGCCAGCAGCTACGGCAGGGAGACCCAGTACTTC.